The rows below give T cell receptor beta chains drawn from one sample of a study of T cell responses to AZD1222 COVID-19 vaccine. Data came from immunoSEQ multiplex PCR; TCRdb stores just in-frame clones and leaves some out. Of about 150,000 clones listed, 70% to 90% are singletons. Sequenced material: peripheral blood, taken on day 0 of AZD1222 vaccination. The source of these receptors is an adult in good health. Each CDR3 is given with its conserved first and last residue. D genes are given only for firm matches. A row's size may be missing; if present it is once, few, many or a size class.

cdr3_aa: CASSLGRFSRVYNEQFF
cdr3_nt: TGTGCCAGCAGCTTAGGTCGGTTTAGTCGGGTCTACAATGAGCAGTTCTTC
j_call: TRBJ2-1
d_call: -
clone_size: -
v_call: TRBV11-2

cdr3_aa: CASSLFGAGGYTF
cdr3_nt: TGTGCCAGCAGCCTATTCGGGGCCGGTGGCTACACCTTC
j_call: TRBJ1-2
d_call: -
clone_size: -
v_call: TRBV5-5

cdr3_aa: CASSRTSGRVETQYF
cdr3_nt: TGTGCCAGCAGCAGGACTAGCGGGAGGGTGGAGACCCAGTACTTC
j_call: TRBJ2-5
d_call: TRBD2
clone_size: -
v_call: TRBV6-5

cdr3_aa: CASSAPRGDYNEQFF
cdr3_nt: TGTGCCAGCAGCGCGCCCCGGGGGGACTACAATGAGCAGTTCTTC
j_call: TRBJ2-1
d_call: TRBD2
clone_size: -
v_call: TRBV9

cdr3_aa: CASSLLGGGGDTQYF
cdr3_nt: TGTGCCAGCAGCTTACTCGGTGGAGGAGGTGATACGCAGTATTTT
j_call: TRBJ2-3
d_call: -
clone_size: -
v_call: TRBV7-3

cdr3_aa: CASSDGQDTGELFF
cdr3_nt: TGTGCCAGCAGTGATGGGCAGGACACCGGGGAGCTGTTTTTT
j_call: TRBJ2-2
d_call: -
clone_size: -
v_call: TRBV6-4

cdr3_aa: CASSADFLYGWRTF
cdr3_nt: TGTGCCAGCAGCGCTGACTTTCTCTACGGGTGGCGCACCTTC
j_call: TRBJ1-2
d_call: -
clone_size: once
v_call: TRBV7-2

cdr3_aa: CASSQDTANYGYTF
cdr3_nt: TGTGCCAGCAGCCAGGATACAGCGAACTATGGCTACACCTTC
j_call: TRBJ1-2
d_call: -
clone_size: -
v_call: TRBV4-2

cdr3_aa: CASSHASGRNTEAFF
cdr3_nt: TGCGCCAGCAGCCACGCAAGTGGGCGGAACACTGAAGCTTTCTTT
j_call: TRBJ1-1
d_call: -
clone_size: many
v_call: TRBV4-1

cdr3_aa: CASSQTGTSGEQYF
cdr3_nt: TGCGCCAGCAGCCAAACCGGGACTAGCGGCGAGCAGTACTTC
j_call: TRBJ2-7
d_call: TRBD2
clone_size: -
v_call: TRBV4-1

cdr3_aa: CASSVVGGNQETQYF
cdr3_nt: TGTGCCAGCAGCGTGGTAGGGGGGAACCAAGAGACCCAGTACTTC
j_call: TRBJ2-5
d_call: -
clone_size: -
v_call: TRBV9

cdr3_aa: CASSDGYLPLYGYTF
cdr3_nt: TGTGCCAGCAGTGATGGGTACCTCCCTCTATATGGCTACACCTTC
j_call: TRBJ1-2
d_call: -
clone_size: -
v_call: TRBV6-1

cdr3_aa: CASSLRPYNEQFF
cdr3_nt: TGTGCCAGCAGCCTGCGCCCCTACAATGAGCAGTTCTTC
j_call: TRBJ2-1
d_call: -
clone_size: few
v_call: TRBV12-3/TRBV12-4

cdr3_aa: CASSLAGNTEAFF
cdr3_nt: TGTGCCAGCAGCTTGGCAGGCAACACTGAAGCTTTCTTT
j_call: TRBJ1-1
d_call: -
clone_size: -
v_call: TRBV7-3

cdr3_aa: CASNKDSPNYGYTF
cdr3_nt: TGTGCCAGCAACAAGGACAGTCCTAACTATGGCTACACCTTC
j_call: TRBJ1-2
d_call: -
clone_size: once
v_call: TRBV2

cdr3_aa: CASSPSGLAIAKNIQYF
cdr3_nt: TGCGCCAGCAGCCCATCTGGACTAGCTATAGCCAAAAACATTCAGTACTTC
j_call: TRBJ2-4
d_call: TRBD2
clone_size: once
v_call: TRBV4-1

cdr3_aa: CASSFIAGPLDTQYF
cdr3_nt: TGTGCCAGCAGCTTCATAGCGGGACCCCTAGATACGCAGTATTTT
j_call: TRBJ2-3
d_call: TRBD2
clone_size: -
v_call: TRBV7-3

cdr3_aa: CASSTTRVLGGNTIYF
cdr3_nt: TGTGCCAGCAGCACCACTAGGGTTCTGGGTGGAAACACCATATATTTT
j_call: TRBJ1-3
d_call: -
clone_size: -
v_call: TRBV28

cdr3_aa: CASSAEYQETQYF
cdr3_nt: TGTGCCAGCAGCGCGGAGTACCAAGAGACCCAGTACTTC
j_call: TRBJ2-5
d_call: -
clone_size: -
v_call: TRBV5-4

cdr3_aa: CASSSHLGTVSGNTIYF
cdr3_nt: TGCGCCAGCAGTTCCCACCTAGGAACGGTCTCTGGAAACACCATATATTTT
j_call: TRBJ1-3
d_call: -
clone_size: -
v_call: TRBV5-1

cdr3_aa: CASSRAGSYEQYF
cdr3_nt: TGTGCCAGCAGTAGAGCGGGGAGCTACGAGCAGTACTTC
j_call: TRBJ2-7
d_call: TRBD2
clone_size: once
v_call: TRBV6-5

cdr3_aa: CASSLMHGELFF
cdr3_nt: TGCGCCAGCAGCTTAATGCACGGGGAGCTGTTTTTT
j_call: TRBJ2-2
d_call: -
clone_size: once
v_call: TRBV5-1

cdr3_aa: CASSSLDTAYNEQFF
cdr3_nt: TGTGCCAGCAGCTCCTTAGATACTGCCTACAATGAGCAGTTCTTC
j_call: TRBJ2-1
d_call: -
clone_size: once
v_call: TRBV5-6

cdr3_aa: CASKAGPLWNTIYF
cdr3_nt: TGTGCCAGCAAAGCGGGCCCTCTATGGAACACCATATATTTT
j_call: TRBJ1-3
d_call: -
clone_size: -
v_call: TRBV28

cdr3_aa: CASSQLRLAGFHEQYF
cdr3_nt: TGTGCCAGCAGCCAACTGAGATTAGCGGGATTCCACGAGCAGTACTTC
j_call: TRBJ2-7
d_call: TRBD2
clone_size: -
v_call: TRBV3-1/TRBV3-2

cdr3_aa: CASFDKGTEAFF
cdr3_nt: TGTGCCAGTTTCGACAAGGGGACTGAAGCTTTCTTT
j_call: TRBJ1-1
d_call: -
clone_size: -
v_call: TRBV28

cdr3_aa: CASRTGQGREKLFF
cdr3_nt: TGTGCCAGCAGAACAGGGCAGGGTAGAGAAAAACTGTTTTTT
j_call: TRBJ1-4
d_call: -
clone_size: -
v_call: TRBV28

cdr3_aa: CASSVAQGVGSPLHF
cdr3_nt: TGTGCCAGCAGCGTAGCCCAGGGGGTGGGTTCACCCCTCCACTTT
j_call: TRBJ1-6
d_call: TRBD1
clone_size: -
v_call: TRBV9

cdr3_aa: CASDLSVDRPYNSPLHF
cdr3_nt: TGTGCCAGCGACTTGAGTGTCGACAGGCCCTATAATTCACCCCTCCACTTT
j_call: TRBJ1-6
d_call: -
clone_size: -
v_call: TRBV21-1

cdr3_aa: CASTVSGRASDTQYF
cdr3_nt: TGTGCCAGCACCGTTAGCGGGAGGGCCAGTGATACGCAGTATTTT
j_call: TRBJ2-3
d_call: TRBD2
clone_size: -
v_call: TRBV2

cdr3_aa: CASSQGQPSSNQPQHF
cdr3_nt: TGCGCCAGCAGCCAAGGACAGCCCTCTAGCAATCAGCCCCAGCATTTT
j_call: TRBJ1-5
d_call: -
clone_size: -
v_call: TRBV4-1

cdr3_aa: CASSPLDNPSYGYTF
cdr3_nt: TGTGCCAGCTCACCACTGGATAATCCCTCCTATGGCTACACCTTC
j_call: TRBJ1-2
d_call: -
clone_size: once
v_call: TRBV18

cdr3_aa: CATSRDRDRALKSYTF
cdr3_nt: TGTGCCACCAGCAGAGATAGGGACAGGGCTTTGAAAAGCTACACCTTC
j_call: TRBJ1-2
d_call: TRBD1
clone_size: -
v_call: TRBV15

cdr3_aa: CASRPGSGINEQYF
cdr3_nt: TGTGCCAGCAGACCGGGTAGCGGGATCAACGAGCAGTACTTC
j_call: TRBJ2-7
d_call: TRBD2
clone_size: -
v_call: TRBV6-5

cdr3_aa: CASSESGTYEQYF
cdr3_nt: TGTGCCAGCAGCGAATCCGGGACCTACGAGCAGTACTTC
j_call: TRBJ2-7
d_call: -
clone_size: -
v_call: TRBV7-9

cdr3_aa: CASSLLSPGKREQYF
cdr3_nt: TGTGCCAGCAGCTTACTCAGCCCAGGAAAGCGCGAGCAGTACTTC
j_call: TRBJ2-7
d_call: -
clone_size: -
v_call: TRBV11-2

cdr3_aa: CASSRGFTEAFF
cdr3_nt: TGTGCCAGCAGTAGGGGATTCACTGAAGCTTTCTTT
j_call: TRBJ1-1
d_call: -
clone_size: once
v_call: TRBV27

cdr3_aa: CASSYGQLFSNQPQHF
cdr3_nt: TGTGCCAGCAGTTACGGGCAGCTATTTAGCAATCAGCCCCAGCATTTT
j_call: TRBJ1-5
d_call: -
clone_size: -
v_call: TRBV6-2/TRBV6-3

cdr3_aa: CASSEASGSGEQYF
cdr3_nt: TGCGCCAGCAGTGAGGCTAGCGGGAGTGGGGAGCAGTACTTC
j_call: TRBJ2-7
d_call: TRBD2
clone_size: -
v_call: TRBV10-2

cdr3_aa: CASSLLGRDEAFF
cdr3_nt: TGCGCCAGCAGCTTACTAGGCCGGGACGAAGCTTTCTTT
j_call: TRBJ1-1
d_call: -
clone_size: -
v_call: TRBV5-1

cdr3_aa: CASSLNDSPVGIYF
cdr3_nt: TGTGCCAGCAGTTTAAACGACAGCCCAGTGGGGATATATTTT
j_call: TRBJ1-3
d_call: -
clone_size: -
v_call: TRBV28

cdr3_aa: CASSPRTGGAADTQYF
cdr3_nt: TGTGCCAGCTCACCGCGGACAGGGGGCGCCGCAGATACGCAGTATTTT
j_call: TRBJ2-3
d_call: TRBD1
clone_size: -
v_call: TRBV18

cdr3_aa: CASSPFSPVAGSTDTQYF
cdr3_nt: TGTGCCAGCTCACCCTTTTCACCCGTGGCCGGGAGCACAGATACGCAGTATTTT
j_call: TRBJ2-3
d_call: -
clone_size: -
v_call: TRBV18

cdr3_aa: CAISESVGSYGYTF
cdr3_nt: TGTGCCATCAGTGAGTCAGTGGGGTCCTATGGCTACACCTTC
j_call: TRBJ1-2
d_call: -
clone_size: -
v_call: TRBV10-3

cdr3_aa: CASSQTSEFFSYEQYF
cdr3_nt: TGTGCCAGCAGTCAAACTAGCGAATTCTTCTCCTACGAGCAGTACTTC
j_call: TRBJ2-7
d_call: TRBD2
clone_size: -
v_call: TRBV4-2

cdr3_aa: CASSRTGEETQYF
cdr3_nt: TGCGCCAGCAGCCGGACAGGGGAAGAGACCCAGTACTTC
j_call: TRBJ2-5
d_call: TRBD1
clone_size: -
v_call: TRBV4-1

cdr3_aa: CASSRGPQPLHF
cdr3_nt: TGTGCCAGCAGCCGGGGTCCCCAACCCCTCCACTTT
j_call: TRBJ1-6
d_call: -
clone_size: once
v_call: TRBV14

cdr3_aa: CASSLDQGRTEAFF
cdr3_nt: TGTGCCAGCAGTCTAGATCAGGGAAGGACTGAAGCTTTCTTT
j_call: TRBJ1-1
d_call: -
clone_size: -
v_call: TRBV28

cdr3_aa: CASRRGVNEKLFF
cdr3_nt: TGTGCCAGCCGCCGTGGGGTTAATGAAAAACTGTTTTTT
j_call: TRBJ1-4
d_call: -
clone_size: once
v_call: TRBV12-3/TRBV12-4

cdr3_aa: CASSLRRQETQYF
cdr3_nt: TGTGCCAGCAGCCTTAGACGGCAAGAGACCCAGTACTTC
j_call: TRBJ2-5
d_call: -
clone_size: -
v_call: TRBV7-2

cdr3_aa: CASRSGTAYGYTF
cdr3_nt: TGTGCCAGCAGATCCGGGACAGCATATGGCTACACCTTC
j_call: TRBJ1-2
d_call: TRBD1
clone_size: -
v_call: TRBV3-1/TRBV3-2

cdr3_aa: CASSQVRGDNYGYTF
cdr3_nt: TGTGCCAGCAGCCAAGTACGAGGGGATAACTATGGCTACACCTTC
j_call: TRBJ1-2
d_call: -
clone_size: -
v_call: TRBV4-2

cdr3_aa: CASSPRGANTGELFF
cdr3_nt: TGCGCCAGCAGTCCCCGCGGAGCGAACACCGGGGAGCTGTTTTTT
j_call: TRBJ2-2
d_call: -
clone_size: -
v_call: TRBV5-1

cdr3_aa: CASSLDEGSSDTQYF
cdr3_nt: TGCGCCAGCAGCTTGGACGAAGGGAGTTCAGATACGCAGTATTTT
j_call: TRBJ2-3
d_call: -
clone_size: -
v_call: TRBV5-1

cdr3_aa: CASSTQISNQPQHF
cdr3_nt: TGTGCCAGCAGTACCCAGATTAGCAATCAGCCCCAGCATTTT
j_call: TRBJ1-5
d_call: -
clone_size: -
v_call: TRBV6-5

cdr3_aa: CASSQGASYEQYF
cdr3_nt: TGCGCCAGCAGCCAAGGAGCTTCATACGAGCAGTACTTC
j_call: TRBJ2-7
d_call: -
clone_size: once
v_call: TRBV4-1

cdr3_aa: CATTSGRNEQFF
cdr3_nt: TGTGCCACCACTAGCGGGAGGAATGAGCAGTTCTTC
j_call: TRBJ2-1
d_call: TRBD2
clone_size: once
v_call: TRBV24-1